Listed here are 21 T cell receptor beta chains from one sample, sequenced in a study of cytomegalovirus exposure and HLA in healthy donors. The PCR was carried out with 60 Vbeta primers and 13 Jbeta primers. The protocol was immunoSEQ multiplex PCR, while the TCRdb copy is restricted to in-frame clones and leaves out a portion. The table counts tens of thousands of clones; about 6.2% lies in the top ten. The sequencing sample was made of PBMCs. The receptors here all came from a human donor in good health.

The CDR3 reads CASSSAGTAYNSPLHF. The DNA for the CDR3 is TGTGCCAGCAGTTCCGCCGGGACAGCCTATAATTCACCCCTCCACTTT. This chain uses TRBV7-9 with TRBJ1-6; TRBD1 aligns across 7 bases. The germline V gene encodes CDR1 SEHNR and CDR2 FQNEAQ (reference sequence). CDR3 size: 16 residues. The J segment lost 2 bases and the V segment lost 6 bases, leaving 7 bases of the junction unmatched.

The chain uses TRBV19 and TRBJ2-7; D might be TRBD1 (5 bases). The CDR3 is 14 residues long. Germline loops: CDR1 LNHDA, CDR2 SQIVND (reference sequence). The ends were cut back, 3 bases at V and 5 bases at J, with 14 bases in the middle. In DNA, the CDR3 is TGTGCCAGTAGTATTAGGGGCGGCCTGAACGAGCAGTACTTC. Translating it yields CASSIRGGLNEQYF.

This chain links TRBV27 with TRBJ1-6, with D maybe TRBD1 (6 bases). Looked up from germline, CDR1 is MNHEY and CDR2 is SMNVEV (reference sequence). With 3 bases removed from V and 7 bases from J, the gap between germline ends came to 16 bases. The CDR3 runs to 16 residues. CDR3 sequence reads: CASSFKGGGNNSPLHF. CDR3 in DNA: TGTGCCAGCAGTTTCAAGGGGGGGGGTAACAATTCACCCCTCCACTTT.

The genes are TRBV29-1 and TRBJ2-7; weak D call: TRBD1 (5 bases). The V end lost 0 bases, the J end lost 4 bases, and 16 bases lay between the germline ends. The CDR3 covers 15 residues. Germline CDR1 SQVTM, CDR2 ANQGSEA. The CDR3, as DNA: TGCAGCGTTGAAGATCTTCAGGGCAGAGAGTACGAGCAGTACTTC. Residues: CSVEDLQGREYEQYF.

The rearrangement links TRBV5-4 to TRBJ2-3, with a weak D call TRBD1 (6 bases). V was clipped by 3 bases and J by 0 bases, with 11 bases between them. From germline, CDR1 is SGHNT and CDR2 YYREEE (reference sequence). CDR3 size: 15 residues. CDR3 sequence reads: CASSSGQTSTDTQYF. The CDR3 DNA reads as TGTGCCAGCAGCTCTGGACAGACTAGCACAGATACGCAGTATTTT.

This sequence joins TRBV5-1 and TRBJ2-7, with TRBD1 matching over 7 bases. V trimming: 4 bases; J trimming: 2 bases; junction bases outside the gene matches: 12. In germline, CDR1 is SGHRS, CDR2 YFSETQ. This CDR3 has 16 residues. The CDR3 here is CASSRTGTASAYEQYF. The CDR3 DNA reads TGCGCCAGCAGCAGGACCGGGACAGCGAGCGCCTACGAGCAGTACTTC.

This chain joins TRBV11-2 and TRBJ2-1, with 8 bases fitting TRBD2. CDR1 SGHAT and CDR2 FQNNGV come from the germline V gene. With 4 bases clipped from V and 3 bases from J, the junction kept 5 bases outside the gene matches. CDR3 length: 15 amino acids. CDR3 region: CASSSTSGNYNEQFF. In DNA, the CDR3 is TGTGCCAGCAGCTCTACTAGCGGAAACTACAATGAGCAGTTCTTC.

The gene calls are TRBV7-9 and TRBJ2-1, with 8 bases that match TRBD1. The CDR3 is made up of 14 amino acids. Germline V CDR1 and CDR2: SEHNR, FQNEAQ (reference sequence). Losses at the gene ends were 4 bases for V and 6 bases for J; bases not matched to a gene: 5. The CDR3 DNA follows: TGTGCCAGCAGCTACTCAGACAGGGGCAATGAGCAGTTCTTC. Translating gives CASSYSDRGNEQFF.

The chain recombines TRBV18 with TRBJ2-7, with D possibly matching TRBD2 (5 bases). The CDR3 length is 12 residues. V lost 0 bases and J lost 7, with 7 bases in between. The V gene's germline CDR1 is KGHSH and CDR2 LQKENI. Written as DNA, the CDR3 is TGTGCCAGCTCACCACCTGGAGGAGAGCAGTACTTC. Its protein is CASSPPGGEQYF.

This clone is deemed medium-sized by its frequency. The genes are TRBV6-6 and TRBJ1-3, with TRBD1 identical over 10 bases. The CDR3 is 15 residues long. V lost 2 bases to trimming and J lost 4 bases; unmatched junction nucleotides: 2. Per germline, CDR1 MNHNY and CDR2 SVGAGI (reference sequence). The CDR3 DNA is TGTGCCAGCAGTTACGACAGGGGGCGAGGAAACACCATATATTTT. It encodes CASSYDRGRGNTIYF.

The genes are TRBV12-5 and TRBJ2-7, with D unclear. Trimming shortened V by 1 base and J by 0 bases, and 4 bases separated the two germline ends. Looked up from germline, CDR1 is LGHNT and CDR2 is FRNRAP. The CDR3 runs to 13 residues. CDR3 amino acids: CASGLASSYEQYF. CDR3 DNA: TGTGCTAGTGGTTTGGCGAGCTCCTACGAGCAGTACTTC.

Remarks on this clone: One junction end disagrees with the germline gene, perhaps due to a read error. The rearrangement joins TRBV19 to TRBJ2-5; 9 positions agree with TRBD1. Germline CDR1 LNHDA, CDR2 SQIVND (reference sequence). CDR3 length equals 15 residues. The CDR3 nucleotides read TGTGCCAGTAGAAAAGGGACAGGGTTCCAAGAGAACCAGTACTTC. As protein: CASRKGTGFQENQYF.

The chain recombines TRBV29-1 with TRBJ1-1, with 11 bases that match TRBD1. The V and J ends lost 5 bases and 6 bases, in that order; junction bases with no gene match: 5. The CDR3 is 13 residues long. CDR1 is SQVTM, CDR2 ANQGSEA, per germline. Written as DNA, the CDR3 is TGCAGCGTTTCCGGGACAGGGGGTGCTGAAGCTTTCTTT. Its translation is CSVSGTGGAEAFF.

The chain has TRBV5-4 and TRBJ1-1; a possible D gene is TRBD1 (6 bases). Per germline, CDR1 SGHNT and CDR2 YYREEE (reference sequence). There are 14 residues in the CDR3. V dropped 0 bases and J dropped 1 base, with 7 bases sitting between them. DNA for the CDR3: TGTGCCAGCAGCTTGGTAGGGGGGAACACTGAAGCTTTCTTT. It is translated as CASSLVGGNTEAFF.

V gene TRBV19 combines with J gene TRBJ1-1; a weak D match, TRBD1 (5 bases). Per germline, CDR1 LNHDA and CDR2 SQIVND (reference sequence). V was shortened by 0 bases and J by 5 bases, with 13 bases between the two germline ends. The CDR3 runs to 15 residues. In nucleotides, the CDR3 is TGTGCCAGTAGTATAGATCGGCCAGGGCGGACTGAAGCTTTCTTT. This codes for CASSIDRPGRTEAFF.

The CDR3 DNA is TGTGCCAGCAGCTTAGGACTAGCGGGGGGAATAATTCTTAACACCGGGGAGCTGTTTTTT. Its protein is CASSLGLAGGIILNTGELFF. The chain carries TRBV7-4 and TRBJ2-2; 13 nucleotides align to TRBD2. The CDR3 is 20 residues long. The V and J ends lost 1 base and 2 bases, in that order; junction bases with no gene match: 10. Germline CDR1 and CDR2: SGHVT and SQSDAQ.

The chain combines TRBV7-2 with TRBJ2-1; D perhaps matches TRBD2 (6 bases). The CDR3 has 16 residues. Germline-derived CDR1 and CDR2 are SGHTA and FQGNSA. Trimming pared 3 bases from V and 2 bases from J, leaving 14 bases between. The CDR3 is CASSFGGQGAYNEQFF. In DNA form, the CDR3 reads TGTGCCAGCAGCTTCGGAGGGCAGGGAGCCTACAATGAGCAGTTCTTC. Filled out from reference TRBV7-2 and TRBJ2-1, the complete variable domain reads GAGVSQSPSNKVTEKGKDVELRCDPISGHTALYWYRQSLGQGLEFLIYFQGNSAPDKSGLPSDRFSAERTGGSVSTLTIQRTQQEDSAVYLCASSFGGQGAYNEQFFGPGTRLTVL.

CDR3 sequence (DNA): TGTGCCAGCAGCTTGTCTGGCAGCGGGGGGGCAGAGGAGCAGTACTTC. Translating gives CASSLSGSGGAEEQYF. The genes are TRBV7-3 and TRBJ2-7, with TRBD2 identical over 10 bases. The ends lost 3 bases at V and 7 bases at J; junction bases unmatched: 12. Germline V CDR1 and CDR2: SGHTA, FQGTGA. This CDR3 region has 16 residues.

The chain uses TRBV5-4 and TRBJ2-1, with 9 bases fitting TRBD2. V lost 3 bases to trimming and J lost 9 bases; unmatched junction nucleotides: 10. Germline assignment: CDR1 SGHNT and CDR2 YYREEE (reference sequence). The CDR3 consists of 15 residues. Here the CDR3 DNA reads TGTGCCAGCAGCTCTGCGGAGCGGGGGGTTGGTGAGCAGTTCTTC. Translation gives CASSSAERGVGEQFF.

The chain has TRBV30 and TRBJ2-2, with 9 bases aligning to TRBD1. This CDR3 has 15 residues. CDR1 is GTSNPN and CDR2 is SVGIG in the germline V gene (reference sequence). The trim removed 5 bases at V and 6 bases at J, leaving 10 bases unmatched. CDR3 coding DNA: TGTGCCTGGGGTAAACAGGGGGCGCCCCCCGGGGAGCTGTTTTTT. It is translated as CAWGKQGAPPGELFF. The complete variable domain, with remaining parts taken from reference TRBV30 and TRBJ2-2, reads SQTIHQWPATLVQPVGSPLSLECTVEGTSNPNLYWYRQAAGRGLQLLFYSVGIGQISSEVPQNLSASRPQDRQFILSSKKLLLSDSGFYLCAWGKQGAPPGELFFGEGSRLTVL.

Remarks on this clone: An end of the junction differs from the germline gene, which may be a read error. The V gene is TRBV19, the J gene TRBJ1-2, with D perhaps matching TRBD1 (5 bases). This CDR3 is built from 13 residues. Germline V gives CDR1 LNHDA, CDR2 SQIVND (reference sequence). CDR3 sequence reads: CASREFGQIDPTF. CDR3 nucleotides: TGTGCCAGTAGGGAATTCGGACAAATTGACCCAACTTTC. The full variable domain, completed using reference TRBV19 and TRBJ1-2, is DGGITQSPKYLFRKEGQNVTLSCEQNLNHDAMYWYRQDPGQGLRLIYYSQIVNDFQKGDIAEGYSVSREKKESFPLTVTSAQKNPTAFYLCASREFGQIDPTFGSGTRLTVV.